The clone carrying this T cell receptor (beta chain) was seen many times. TCRdb reprocessed the PCR reads with MiXCR, giving one entry per CDR3 protein. The repertoire holds fewer than 350,000 distinct CDR3 sequences, 20% to 25% seen once, with 0.7% to 0.9% in the top ten. The sample belongs to a study of molecular identifiers for immune sequencing clone quantification. The V gene lost 0 bases and the J gene lost 5 bases, with 10 bases spanning the gap. The CDR3 length is 14 residues. Germline V gives CDR1 SGHDN, CDR2 FVKESK. The chain carries TRBV14 and TRBJ1-1, with a tentative D call TRBD1 (6 bases). Sequenced input: naive CD8+ T cells from blood, with Jurkat cell RNA spiked in. Indicated subset: FACS-sorted CD8+CD4-CCR7+CD45RA+ naive T cells. The sequence derives from a human donor in good health. Some libraries in this study had Jurkat cell RNA spiked in. The CDR3 DNA is TGTGCCAGCAGCCAAGAAGGGGGGAGGACTGAAGCTTTCTTT. This encodes CASSQEGGRTEAFF. Based on the CDR3 plus reference TRBV14 and TRBJ1-1, the full variable domain is EAGVTQFPSHSVIEKGQTVTLRCDPISGHDNLYWYRRVMGKEIKFLLHFVKESKQDESGMPNNRFLAERTGGTYSTLKVQPAELEDSGVYFCASSQEGGRTEAFFGQGTRLTVV.